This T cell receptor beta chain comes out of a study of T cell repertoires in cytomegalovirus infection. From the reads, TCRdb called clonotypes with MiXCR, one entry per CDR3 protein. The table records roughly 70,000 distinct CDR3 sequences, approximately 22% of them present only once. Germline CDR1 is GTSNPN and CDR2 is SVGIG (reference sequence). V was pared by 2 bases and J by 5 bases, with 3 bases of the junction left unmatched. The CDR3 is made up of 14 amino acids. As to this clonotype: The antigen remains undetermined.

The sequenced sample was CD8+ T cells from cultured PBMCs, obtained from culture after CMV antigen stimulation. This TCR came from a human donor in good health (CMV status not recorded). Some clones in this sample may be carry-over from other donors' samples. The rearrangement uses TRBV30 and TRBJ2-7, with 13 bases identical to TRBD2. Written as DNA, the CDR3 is TGTGCCTGGAGTACGGGACTAGCGGGGAACGAGCAGTACTTC. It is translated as CAWSTGLAGNEQYF. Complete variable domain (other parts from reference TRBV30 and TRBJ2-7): SQTIHQWPATLVQPVGSPLSLECTVEGTSNPNLYWYRQAAGRGLQLLFYSVGIGQISSEVPQNLSASRPQDRQFILSSKKLLLSDSGFYLCAWSTGLAGNEQYFGPGTRLTVT.